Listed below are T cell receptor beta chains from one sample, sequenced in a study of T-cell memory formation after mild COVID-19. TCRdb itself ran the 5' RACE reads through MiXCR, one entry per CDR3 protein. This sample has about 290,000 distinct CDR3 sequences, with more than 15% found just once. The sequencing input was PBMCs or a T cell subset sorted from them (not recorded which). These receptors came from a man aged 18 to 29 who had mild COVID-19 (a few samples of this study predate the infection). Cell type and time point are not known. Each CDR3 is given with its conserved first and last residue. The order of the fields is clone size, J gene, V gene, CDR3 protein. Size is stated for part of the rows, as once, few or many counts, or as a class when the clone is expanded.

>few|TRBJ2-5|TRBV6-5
CASSYRTRETQYF
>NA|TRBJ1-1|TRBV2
CASSPVGRNTEAFF
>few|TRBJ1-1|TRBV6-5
CASSYSIAEVAFF
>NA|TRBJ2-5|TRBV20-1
CSARFEPAGETQYF
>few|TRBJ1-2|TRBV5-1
CASSLVRGTSNYGYTF
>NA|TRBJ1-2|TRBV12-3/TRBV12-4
CASSTDRGGYGYTF
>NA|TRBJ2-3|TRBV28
CASSWTNTDTQYF
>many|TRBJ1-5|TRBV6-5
CASSPGQGRNQPQHF
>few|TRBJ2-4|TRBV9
CASSPRQGVGDIQYF
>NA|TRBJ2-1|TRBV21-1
CASSKGGQGVPFSQEFF
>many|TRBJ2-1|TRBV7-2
CASSLDGGYNEQFF
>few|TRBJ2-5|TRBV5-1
CASSLGLAGPQETQYF
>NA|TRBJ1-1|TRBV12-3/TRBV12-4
CASGPGANTEAFF
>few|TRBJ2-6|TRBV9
CASSVGQHSGANVLTF
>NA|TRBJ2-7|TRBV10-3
CAIMTDSYEQYF
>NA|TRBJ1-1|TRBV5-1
CASSFWGTEAFF
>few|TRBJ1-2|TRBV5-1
CASSFPREGTNYGYTF
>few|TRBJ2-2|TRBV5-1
CASSSRTRSPGELFF
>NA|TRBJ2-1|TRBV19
CASNMGGPGLKYNEQFF
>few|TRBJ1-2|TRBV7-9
CASSPTLKGYTF
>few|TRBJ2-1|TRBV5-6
CASSLTGLGSDEQFF
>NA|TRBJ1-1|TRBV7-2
CAGGGNTEAFF
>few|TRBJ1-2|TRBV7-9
CASTIKDTNYGYTF
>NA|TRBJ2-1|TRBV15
CATSRVTSKNEQFF
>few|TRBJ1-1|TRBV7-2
CASSVRGPGEAFF
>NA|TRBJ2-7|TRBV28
CASSLVLSSYEQYF
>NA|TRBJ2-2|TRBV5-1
CASSLSQGDTGELFF
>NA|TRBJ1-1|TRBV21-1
CASSKDSGARAFF
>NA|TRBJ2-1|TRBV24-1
CATSVLVRPQGFF
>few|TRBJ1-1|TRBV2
CASSRNMNTEAFF